The rows below give T cell receptor beta chains drawn from one sample of a study of blood T cell repertoires in COVID-19. This table comes from immunoSEQ multiplex PCR, and its TCRdb copy is limited to in-frame clones, with some not included. The sample contains over 200,000 clones, approximately 81% of which appear only once. Source material: peripheral blood. Source of these receptors: an elderly woman with active or convalescent COVID-19. The CDR3 runs from the conserved cysteine through the conserved F or W.

j_call: TRBJ1-2
v_call: TRBV5-6
cdr3_aa: CASSLRWREDYGYTF

j_call: TRBJ1-1
v_call: TRBV2
cdr3_aa: CASSEQGPLNTEAFF

j_call: TRBJ1-2
v_call: TRBV4-1
cdr3_aa: CASSQYRTPRGYTF

j_call: TRBJ1-1
v_call: TRBV6-5
cdr3_aa: CASSNQGRVEAFF

j_call: TRBJ2-3
v_call: TRBV7-2
cdr3_aa: CASSLTGTSGTGADTQYF

j_call: TRBJ2-7
v_call: TRBV18
cdr3_aa: CASSPRANPSYEQYF

j_call: TRBJ1-3
v_call: TRBV3-1/TRBV3-2
cdr3_aa: CASSQNAVGGNTIYF

j_call: TRBJ2-7
v_call: TRBV6-5
cdr3_aa: CASRRTGAYEQYF

j_call: TRBJ2-3
v_call: TRBV28
cdr3_aa: CASSHYLFGGLIIPSTDTQYF

j_call: TRBJ1-1
v_call: TRBV7-6
cdr3_aa: CASSQWTGGPEAFF

j_call: TRBJ1-1
v_call: TRBV5-1
cdr3_aa: CASSLDRGPEAFF

j_call: TRBJ2-7
v_call: TRBV7-6
cdr3_aa: CASSSHQGRVREQYF

j_call: TRBJ1-6
v_call: TRBV7-9
cdr3_aa: CASSTRRDRGALSPLHF

j_call: TRBJ1-1
v_call: TRBV12-5
cdr3_aa: CASGFDRSDTEAFF

j_call: TRBJ2-7
v_call: TRBV3-1/TRBV3-2
cdr3_aa: CASSRFRAGRSYEQYF

j_call: TRBJ1-2
v_call: TRBV6-5
cdr3_aa: CASSLGQADYGYTF

j_call: TRBJ1-3
v_call: TRBV7-9
cdr3_aa: CASSFDSSGNTIYF

j_call: TRBJ2-7
v_call: TRBV10-3
cdr3_aa: CAISVNSYEQYF

j_call: TRBJ1-1
v_call: TRBV5-1
cdr3_aa: CASSSNLLDEAFF

j_call: TRBJ1-2
v_call: TRBV3-1/TRBV3-2
cdr3_aa: CASSQDLVSYGYTF

j_call: TRBJ2-3
v_call: TRBV5-1
cdr3_aa: CASSLDGQGGLDTQYF

j_call: TRBJ2-5
v_call: TRBV6-6
cdr3_aa: CASTQGQETQYF

j_call: TRBJ1-5
v_call: TRBV18
cdr3_aa: CASSSQGPEQPQHF

j_call: TRBJ2-1
v_call: TRBV29-1
cdr3_aa: CSSGLAGGVEQFF

j_call: TRBJ2-5
v_call: TRBV25-1
cdr3_aa: CASSPVASGRPGQYF

j_call: TRBJ1-4
v_call: TRBV24-1
cdr3_aa: CATSPLNRDPVWANEKLFF

j_call: TRBJ1-6
v_call: TRBV25-1
cdr3_aa: CASRGGNENSPLHF

j_call: TRBJ2-1
v_call: TRBV4-3
cdr3_aa: CASSQQYPVSGTRGNEQFF

j_call: TRBJ2-2
v_call: TRBV11-3
cdr3_aa: CASRGRVGTGELFF

j_call: TRBJ2-3
v_call: TRBV24-1
cdr3_aa: CAIIETDTQYF

j_call: TRBJ2-3
v_call: TRBV5-8
cdr3_aa: CASSLLAGDVDTQYF

j_call: TRBJ2-3
v_call: TRBV10-1
cdr3_aa: CASSRGLAGWLDTQYF

j_call: TRBJ1-2
v_call: TRBV4-1
cdr3_aa: CASSHPLAGYTF

j_call: TRBJ1-2
v_call: TRBV7-9
cdr3_aa: CASSLVADYGYTF

j_call: TRBJ2-3
v_call: TRBV20-1
cdr3_aa: CSALTDTQYF

j_call: TRBJ1-4
v_call: TRBV5-1
cdr3_aa: CASSPGQRSEKLFF

j_call: TRBJ1-6
v_call: TRBV6-2/TRBV6-3
cdr3_aa: CASSYGQSNSPLHF

j_call: TRBJ2-2
v_call: TRBV3-1/TRBV3-2
cdr3_aa: CASSQDPVAGELFF

j_call: TRBJ1-6
v_call: TRBV6-5
cdr3_aa: CASSTGPSPLHF

j_call: TRBJ1-3
v_call: TRBV6-1
cdr3_aa: CASSEARSRGNTIYF

j_call: TRBJ1-1
v_call: TRBV5-1
cdr3_aa: CASGKDRANTEAFF